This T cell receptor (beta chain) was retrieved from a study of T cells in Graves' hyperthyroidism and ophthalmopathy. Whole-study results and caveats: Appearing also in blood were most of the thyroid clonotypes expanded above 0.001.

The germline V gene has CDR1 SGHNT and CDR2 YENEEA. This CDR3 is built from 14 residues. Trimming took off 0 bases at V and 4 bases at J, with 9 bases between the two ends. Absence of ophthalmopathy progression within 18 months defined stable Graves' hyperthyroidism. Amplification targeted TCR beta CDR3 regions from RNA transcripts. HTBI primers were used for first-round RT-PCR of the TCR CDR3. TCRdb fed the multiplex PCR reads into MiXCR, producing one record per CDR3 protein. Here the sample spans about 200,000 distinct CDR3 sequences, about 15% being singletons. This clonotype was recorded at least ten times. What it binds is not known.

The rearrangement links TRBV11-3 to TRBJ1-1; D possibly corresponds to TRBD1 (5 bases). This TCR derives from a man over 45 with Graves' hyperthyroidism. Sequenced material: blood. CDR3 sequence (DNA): TGTGCCAGCAGCTTAGATCGCGGGGCCACTGAAGCTTTCTTT. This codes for CASSLDRGATEAFF. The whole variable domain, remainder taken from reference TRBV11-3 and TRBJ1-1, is EAGVVQSPRYKIIEKKQPVAFWCNPISGHNTLYWYLQNLGQGPELLIRYENEEAVDDSQLPKDRFSAERLKGVDSTLKIQPAELGDSAVYLCASSLDRGATEAFFGQGTRLTVV.